This is a list of T cell receptor beta chains from one sample in a study of T-cell reconstitution after alpha-beta-depleted transplantation in children. TCRdb independently ran MiXCR on the PCR reads; one entry per CDR3 protein. Of about 540,000 distinct CDR3 sequences listed, approximately 20% were seen once; the top ten hold about 3.1%. The sequences come from PBMCs from the stem cell graft donor, collected from the stem cell graft. These receptors originate from a human donor who donated a stem cell graft to a child with acute lymphoblastic leukemia. CDR3s include the opening cysteine and the closing phenylalanine or tryptophan. Each record gives: clone size, J gene, V gene, D gene, CDR3 protein, CDR3 DNA. A D gene is named only where the DNA matches it firmly. Expanded clones get a size class; other rows say once, few or many, or leave the size out.

size: once; J: TRBJ2-2; V: TRBV18; D: -; CDR3: CATRGSGELFF; DNA: TGTGCCACCCGAGGGTCCGGGGAGCTGTTTTTT
size: few; J: TRBJ1-1; V: TRBV19; D: -; CDR3: CASSIWGGYTEAFF; DNA: TGTGCCAGTAGTATTTGGGGAGGATACACTGAAGCTTTCTTT
size: few; J: TRBJ2-7; V: TRBV7-2; D: TRBD2; CDR3: CASSYLAVGGYEQYF; DNA: TGTGCCAGCAGCTACCTAGCGGTGGGGGGGTACGAGCAGTACTTC
size: -; J: TRBJ2-2; V: TRBV11-2; D: TRBD2; CDR3: CASSLLAAGELFF; DNA: TGTGCCAGCAGCCTTCTAGCGGCCGGGGAGCTGTTTTTT
size: -; J: TRBJ2-5; V: TRBV19; D: TRBD1; CDR3: CASSMTTGGAETQYF; DNA: TGTGCCAGTAGTATGACGACAGGGGGAGCAGAGACCCAGTACTTC
size: few; J: TRBJ2-3; V: TRBV4-2; D: -; CDR3: CASSHETRDNTQYF; DNA: TGTGCCAGCAGCCACGAGACCAGAGACAATACGCAGTATTTT
size: -; J: TRBJ2-5; V: TRBV5-1; D: -; CDR3: CASSLVPRSETQYF; DNA: TGCGCCAGCAGCTTGGTTCCCAGGTCGGAGACCCAGTACTTC
size: -; J: TRBJ1-1; V: TRBV29-1; D: -; CDR3: CSGGTINTEAFF; DNA: TGCAGCGGCGGGACTATCAACACTGAAGCTTTCTTT
size: few; J: TRBJ2-1; V: TRBV3-1; D: -; CDR3: CASSRYMQQFF; DNA: TGTGCCAGCAGCCGATATATGCAGCAGTTCTTC
size: few; J: TRBJ2-2; V: TRBV9; D: -; CDR3: CASSVAPGLAEYTGELFF; DNA: TGTGCCAGCAGCGTAGCCCCTGGACTGGCGGAGTACACCGGGGAGCTGTTTTTT
size: -; J: TRBJ2-3; V: TRBV29-1; D: -; CDR3: CSVERQESTDTQYF; DNA: TGCAGCGTTGAACGGCAGGAAAGCACAGATACGCAGTATTTT
size: few; J: TRBJ1-5; V: TRBV7-9; D: -; CDR3: CASSLEAGQPQHF; DNA: TGTGCCAGCAGCTTAGAAGCAGGTCAGCCCCAGCATTTT
size: -; J: TRBJ2-7; V: TRBV3-1; D: -; CDR3: CASSQDRPPYEQYF; DNA: TGTGCCAGCAGCCAAGACCGACCCCCCTACGAGCAGTACTTC
size: -; J: TRBJ2-2; V: TRBV29-1; D: -; CDR3: CSVVNGGSGELFF; DNA: TGCAGCGTTGTGAACGGAGGGTCCGGGGAGCTGTTTTTT
size: few; J: TRBJ1-5; V: TRBV6-1; D: -; CDR3: CASSEGPFGIGQPQHF; DNA: TGTGCCAGCAGTGAAGGGCCTTTCGGGATAGGCCAGCCCCAGCATTTT
size: -; J: TRBJ2-1; V: TRBV2; D: TRBD1; CDR3: CASTGQGYYNEQFF; DNA: TGTGCCAGCACAGGACAGGGGTACTACAATGAGCAGTTCTTC
size: -; J: TRBJ2-2; V: TRBV7-3; D: TRBD1; CDR3: CASRLGTGGTGELFF; DNA: TGTGCCAGCAGACTCGGCACAGGGGGGACCGGGGAGCTGTTTTTT
size: -; J: TRBJ2-3; V: TRBV6-1; D: TRBD2; CDR3: CASTQTSEADTQYF; DNA: TGTGCCAGCACCCAGACTAGCGAGGCAGATACGCAGTATTTT
size: few; J: TRBJ2-7; V: TRBV7-9; D: TRBD1; CDR3: CASSNRDSSYEQYF; DNA: TGTGCCAGCAGCAATCGGGACAGCTCCTACGAGCAGTACTTC
size: few; J: TRBJ2-1; V: TRBV27; D: TRBD1; CDR3: CASSLLGGFNEQFF; DNA: TGTGCCAGCAGTTTACTAGGGGGCTTCAATGAGCAGTTCTTC
size: few; J: TRBJ1-6; V: TRBV5-1; D: -; CDR3: CASSLVSSSYNSPLHF; DNA: TGCGCCAGCAGCTTGGTTTCGAGCTCCTATAATTCACCCCTCCACTTT
size: few; J: TRBJ2-1; V: TRBV10-3; D: -; CDR3: CAISAGHNEQFF; DNA: TGTGCCATCAGCGCAGGGCACAATGAGCAGTTCTTC
size: -; J: TRBJ2-3; V: TRBV2; D: TRBD2; CDR3: CASSDRGTSGSTDTQYF; DNA: TGTGCCAGCAGTGACCGAGGCACTAGCGGTAGCACAGATACGCAGTATTTT
size: few; J: TRBJ2-2; V: TRBV6-5; D: TRBD1; CDR3: CASSLTGTVNTGELFF; DNA: TGTGCCAGCAGTCTAACCGGGACAGTGAACACCGGGGAGCTGTTTTTT
size: few; J: TRBJ1-2; V: TRBV6-1; D: TRBD1; CDR3: CASSWGQGEMWGYGYTF; DNA: TGTGCCAGCAGCTGGGGACAGGGGGAGATGTGGGGCTATGGCTACACCTTC
size: few; J: TRBJ2-1; V: TRBV3-1; D: -; CDR3: CASSPRLVTANEQFF; DNA: TGTGCCAGCAGCCCCAGACTAGTCACGGCGAATGAGCAGTTCTTC
size: -; J: TRBJ2-1; V: TRBV20-1; D: -; CDR3: CSAPFGTKQFF; DNA: TGCAGTGCCCCTTTTGGGACCAAGCAGTTCTTC
size: -; J: TRBJ2-7; V: TRBV9; D: TRBD2; CDR3: CASSVGASGFYEQYF; DNA: TGTGCCAGCAGCGTAGGAGCTAGCGGTTTCTACGAGCAGTACTTC
size: many; J: TRBJ2-2; V: TRBV6-4; D: -; CDR3: CASSGSGTGELFF; DNA: TGTGCCAGCAGTGGGAGTGGGACCGGGGAGCTGTTTTTT
size: many; J: TRBJ2-3; V: TRBV3-1; D: -; CDR3: CASSQDAGSHTDTQYF; DNA: TGTGCCAGCAGCCAAGATGCCGGCTCGCACACAGATACGCAGTATTTT
size: few; J: TRBJ2-7; V: TRBV27; D: TRBD2; CDR3: CASSLSGVTSGRNEQYF; DNA: TGTGCCAGCAGTTTATCGGGGGTCACTAGCGGGAGGAATGAGCAGTACTTC
size: few; J: TRBJ2-7; V: TRBV27; D: -; CDR3: CASSIPQGYGSYEQYF; DNA: TGTGCCAGCAGTATACCTCAGGGATATGGATCCTACGAGCAGTACTTC
size: once; J: TRBJ2-7; V: TRBV4-2; D: TRBD1; CDR3: CASSPGTGDGDVQYF; DNA: TGTGCCAGCAGCCCGGGGACAGGGGATGGCGACGTGCAGTACTTC
size: few; J: TRBJ1-5; V: TRBV27; D: -; CDR3: CASSLGGGTPQHF; DNA: TGTGCCAGCAGTTTAGGTGGGGGTACGCCCCAGCATTTT